Listed below are T cell receptor beta chains from one sample, sequenced in a study of CD8+CD57+ T cells in acquired aplastic anemia. TCRdb re-derived calls from the reads in MiXCR, one entry per CDR3 protein. The sample lists some 92,000 distinct CDR3 sequences, about 63% seen once, with 65% in the top ten. Sequencing input: sorted CD4+, CD8+, or CD8+CD57+ T cells (not recorded which) from PBMCs. The receptors originated from a human donor with aplastic anemia. Both conserved end residues are part of each CDR3. Expanded clones get a size class; other rows say once, few or many, or leave the size out.

v_call,j_call,clone_size,cdr3_aa
TRBV25-1,TRBJ2-1,-,CASRAVGQIYNEQFF
TRBV7-3,TRBJ2-1,-,CASSSGDVPYNEQFF
TRBV5-1,TRBJ1-6,many,CASRWERTSYNSPLHF
TRBV27,TRBJ1-6,many,CASSLGVFGDNSPLHF
TRBV3-1,TRBJ2-2,-,CASSQVEGVELFF
TRBV6-4,TRBJ1-6,few,CASRLGSSNSPLHF
TRBV19,TRBJ1-5,-,CASSLQENQPQHF
TRBV7-8,TRBJ2-7,-,CASSSGQGVHEQYF
TRBV7-9,TRBJ2-2,-,CASSSGAGELFF
TRBV2,TRBJ1-2,-,CASSASESNYGYTF
TRBV7-9,TRBJ2-7,-,CASSSRYEQYF
TRBV10-3,TRBJ2-7,few,CAISESGTGGDEQYF
TRBV5-1,TRBJ2-2,-,CASCEGWTGELFF
TRBV7-6,TRBJ1-1,-,CASSFDRYEAFF
TRBV5-1,TRBJ1-1,many,CASSRDSGLSFF
TRBV6-5,TRBJ1-2,many,CASSHLRTGEVDGYTF
TRBV19,TRBJ2-3,-,CASRLAGGGAQYF
TRBV2,TRBJ2-7,-,CASTGQGAREQYF
TRBV7-9,TRBJ2-1,-,CASSHSTGILFF
TRBV7-2,TRBJ1-1,-,CASSLGRANTEAFF
TRBV20-1,TRBJ2-3,-,CSAASLGLAGLPTTDTQYF
TRBV7-2,TRBJ2-7,few,CASRGPAGYEQYF
TRBV10-3,TRBJ2-1,few,CAISGAGGLYNEQFF
TRBV9,TRBJ2-7,-,CASSVVGGTEQYF
TRBV10-2,TRBJ1-6,-,CASSEAGNSPLHF
TRBV20-1,TRBJ2-7,-,CSARDSASGGGPSYEQHF
TRBV7-3,TRBJ1-1,once,CASSLLGRDSSEAFF
TRBV25-1,TRBJ2-5,few,CASKLDQETQYF
TRBV7-9,TRBJ1-2,-,CASSLGQLNYGYTF
TRBV2,TRBJ1-1,-,CARKAGQNTEAFF
TRBV24-1,TRBJ2-3,-,CATSDHRGSTDTQYF
TRBV24-1,TRBJ2-2,-,CATKGTQTGELFF
TRBV7-2,TRBJ2-7,-,CASSFVRQETYEQYF
TRBV7-3,TRBJ2-7,-,CASSLYQGASYEQYF
TRBV6-5,TRBJ1-6,-,CASSYQGTNSPLHF
TRBV7-2,TRBJ2-3,once,CASRSVTGTDTQYF
TRBV15,TRBJ2-7,-,CATSRSGTGTYEQYF
TRBV11-2,TRBJ2-1,many,CASSQRRSGGIYNEQFF
TRBV7-9,TRBJ2-1,few,CASSAGLAGKFF
TRBV2,TRBJ2-3,-,CASSTAGEFRGTDTQYF
TRBV7-8,TRBJ2-3,-,CASSPFLGDGDTQYF
TRBV20-1,TRBJ2-1,-,CSARALAGGPYNEQFF